Below are 18 T cell receptor beta chains sequenced from a single sample in a study of blood T cell repertoires in COVID-19. Using immunoSEQ multiplex PCR, the repertoire was profiled, and TCRdb retains in-frame clones only, with some absent. The table includes 130,000 to 150,000 clones, 88% detected once. Sequenced input: peripheral blood. Every receptor here comes from a human donor in a cohort sampled during active COVID-19.

The chain employs TRBV6-6 and TRBJ2-1, with D perhaps matching TRBD2 (6 bases). The germline V gene encodes CDR1 MNHNY and CDR2 SVGAGI (reference sequence). The CDR3 sequence is 12 residues long. V dropped 5 bases and J dropped 7 bases, with 9 bases sitting between them. The CDR3: CASSHGGNEQFF. The CDR3 DNA reads as TGTGCCAGCAGTCACGGGGGAAATGAGCAGTTCTTC.

In this sample, this clone turned up a few times. The rearrangement uses TRBV4-2 and TRBJ2-7; D perhaps matches TRBD2 (5 bases). V shed 1 base and J shed 0 bases, with 16 bases lying between them. The V gene's germline CDR1 is LGHNA and CDR2 YNFKEQ. The CDR3 is 17 amino acids. The chain's CDR3 is CASSQVLEADYSYEQYF. CDR3 in DNA: TGTGCCAGCAGCCAAGTGCTTGAGGCCGACTACTCCTACGAGCAGTACTTC.

This chain joins TRBV2 and TRBJ1-4, with TRBD1 matching over 10 bases. V shed 6 bases and J 8 bases; nucleotides not matched to a gene: 9. The CDR3 runs 15 residues. Germline V gene lookup returns CDR1 SNHLY and CDR2 FYNNEI. The chain's CDR3 is CASRRDRGPREKLFF. DNA of the CDR3: TGTGCCAGCAGACGAGACAGGGGGCCTCGGGAAAAACTGTTTTTT.

The CDR3 DNA reads TGTGCCAGCAGCCAAGAATTAGTGAACACTGAAGCTTTCTTT. Amino acid sequence: CASSQELVNTEAFF. This chain connects TRBV14 to TRBJ1-1, with D unresolved. The CDR3 totals 14 residues. The V and J ends lost 0 bases and 0 bases respectively, with 5 bases between them. The germline gives CDR1 SGHDN, CDR2 FVKESK.

V and J are TRBV4-3 and TRBJ2-6; no reliable D call. Germline V gene lookup returns CDR1 LGHNA and CDR2 YSLEER. This CDR3 is built from 16 residues. V dropped 0 bases and J dropped 4 bases, with 10 bases sitting between them. CDR3 in amino acids: CASSQDWAAGANVLTF. The DNA of the CDR3 is TGCGCCAGCAGCCAAGATTGGGCTGCCGGGGCCAACGTCCTGACTTTC.

The chain recombines TRBV7-8 with TRBJ2-7; TRBD2 matches 11 bases. Germline lookup yields CDR1 SGHVS and CDR2 FQNEAQ. This CDR3 has 15 amino acids. The V and J ends lost 3 bases and 7 bases, in that order; junction bases with no gene match: 8. The CDR3 DNA follows: TGTGCCAGCAGCTTTGGGACTAGCGGCGCTATGGAGCAGTACTTC. As protein: CASSFGTSGAMEQYF.

The chain carries TRBV2 and TRBJ2-1; TRBD2 matches 11 bases. The CDR3 spans 14 residues. The trim removed 8 bases at V and 5 bases at J, leaving 5 bases unmatched. Germline lookup yields CDR1 SNHLY and CDR2 FYNNEI. The CDR3 DNA is TGTGCCAGCGATACTAGCGGGAGACACAATGAGCAGTTCTTC. Amino acid sequence: CASDTSGRHNEQFF.

V usage is TRBV19 and J usage is TRBJ2-7; tentatively, D is TRBD2 (5 bases). Trimming pared 6 bases from V and 7 bases from J, leaving 16 bases between. The germline CDR1 and CDR2 sequences are LNHDA and SQIVND (reference sequence). This CDR3 region has 13 residues. The CDR3 sequence is CASSGLSLEEQYF. The CDR3 DNA is TGTGCCAGTAGCGGACTCAGCTTGGAAGAGCAGTACTTC.

CDR3 residues: CASSLGQSFSTDTQYF. In nucleotides, the CDR3 is TGTGCCAGCAGCTTAGGTCAAAGCTTTAGCACAGATACGCAGTATTTT. V and J are TRBV7-9 and TRBJ2-3; no definite D call. Germline values: CDR1 SEHNR, CDR2 FQNEAQ (reference sequence). This CDR3 has 16 residues. The V end was cut by 1 base, the J end by 0 bases, with 11 bases between. The full variable domain, its missing parts supplied by reference TRBV7-9 and TRBJ2-3, is DTGVSQNPRHKITKRGQNVTFRCDPISEHNRLYWYRQTLGQGPEFLTYFQNEAQLEKSRLLSDRFSAERPKGSFSTLEIQRTEQGDSAMYLCASSLGQSFSTDTQYFGPGTRLTVL.

This clone was recorded once. This chain links TRBV19 with TRBJ2-7; 7 bases line up with TRBD2. The germline V gene encodes CDR1 LNHDA and CDR2 SQIVND (reference sequence). CDR3 length equals 16 residues. Trimming at V came to 6 bases and at J to 1 base, leaving 12 bases not matched to a gene. The CDR3: CASSPNWEGPSYEQYF. CDR3 nucleotide sequence: TGTGCCAGTAGCCCGAATTGGGAGGGTCCTTCCTACGAGCAGTACTTC.

In this sample, this clone turned up once. The chain employs TRBV27 and TRBJ1-4; TRBD1 agrees at 7 bases. Germline CDR1 MNHEY, CDR2 SMNVEV (reference sequence). The ends lost 6 bases at V and 7 bases at J; junction bases unmatched: 5. CDR3 size: 13 residues. CDR3 protein: CASSTGVREKLFF. The CDR3 nucleotides read TGTGCCAGCAGCACAGGGGTCCGTGAAAAACTGTTTTTT.

This clone was seen once. The chain uses TRBV4-1 and TRBJ2-5, with TRBD2 matching 10 bases. The germline CDR1 and CDR2 sequences are MGHRA and YSYEKL. The junction had 13 bases not matched to a gene; V was cut back by 0 bases and J by 6 bases. The CDR3 has 18 residues. The CDR3 spells CASSQEGYSSGSRKTQYF. In nucleotides, the CDR3 is TGCGCCAGCAGCCAAGAAGGTTATTCTAGCGGGAGTCGGAAGACCCAGTACTTC.

The chain recombines TRBV9 with TRBJ2-1; 7 bases line up with TRBD1. Germline CDR1 and CDR2: SGDLS and YYNGEE. The CDR3 extends over 17 amino acids. J was trimmed by 10 bases and V by 3 bases; bases with no gene match: 19. Here the CDR3 reads CASSAPRQGGRIGEQFF. The CDR3 DNA sequence: TGTGCCAGCAGCGCTCCAAGACAGGGTGGGAGAATAGGGGAGCAGTTCTTC.

The chain joins TRBV9 to TRBJ2-5, with TRBD2 matching over 8 bases. J was trimmed by 0 bases and V by 5 bases; bases with no gene match: 9. The CDR3 length is 16 residues. The germline V gene encodes CDR1 SGDLS and CDR2 YYNGEE. The CDR3 sequence is CASSLRAGGNQETQYF. The CDR3 DNA follows: TGTGCCAGCAGTCTACGGGCGGGAGGTAACCAAGAGACCCAGTACTTC.

The chain is built from TRBV7-9 and TRBJ2-1; 12 bases line up with TRBD2. The CDR3 runs to 17 residues. CDR1 is SEHNR, CDR2 FQNEAQ, per germline (reference sequence). V trimming: 1 base; J trimming: 4 bases; junction bases outside the gene matches: 5. As DNA, the CDR3 is TGTGCCAGCAGCTTAGAACTAGCGGGGGGCCCTTACAATGAGCAGTTCTTC. Translating it yields CASSLELAGGPYNEQFF.

The rearrangement joins TRBV3-1 (or the pseudogene TRBV3-2) to TRBJ1-4; the match to TRBD1 covers 8 bases. V was clipped by 2 bases and J by 3 bases; unmatched bases: 8. This CDR3 has 17 amino acids. CDR1 is LGHDT and CDR2 is YNNKEL in the germline V gene (reference sequence). CDR3 nucleotide sequence: TGTGCCAGCAGCCAATGCAACTCGGGACAGGCTAATGAAAAACTGTTTTTT. Translating gives CASSQCNSGQANEKLFF.

V usage is TRBV19 and J usage is TRBJ2-1, with TRBD2 matching 7 bases. The CDR3 has 10 amino acids. The ends lost 9 bases at V and 7 bases at J; junction bases unmatched: 0. Germline assignment: CDR1 LNHDA and CDR2 SQIVND (reference sequence). CDR3 amino acids: CASGGNEQFF. The CDR3 DNA follows: TGTGCCAGCGGGGGGAATGAGCAGTTCTTC.

The chain couples TRBV4-3 to TRBJ2-5; D is unresolved. The CDR3 runs to 13 residues. CDR1 and CDR2 (germline): LGHNA, YSLEER. V was clipped by 5 bases and J by 4 bases, with 11 bases between them. In DNA form, the CDR3 reads TGCGCCAGCAGCAGGAGCCTTGGAGAGACCCAGTACTTC. Protein sequence: CASSRSLGETQYF.